The text below deals with one T cell receptor beta chain. No antigen is known for it. The repertoire was sequenced with immunoSEQ multiplex PCR; TCRdb's copy has only in-frame clones and lacks some. The table has about 980,000 clones, approximately 76% seen once. These data are taken from a study of shared clonotypes between healthy human individuals. Study details: CD4 naive and CD4 memory each took three plates per donor, while CD8 naive took two and CD8 memory one.

Germline CDR1 WSHSY, CDR2 SAAADI. This CDR3 is built from 16 residues. V was clipped by 6 bases and J by 9 bases; unmatched bases: 14. The study, taken as a whole, reports: Sampling covered blood only; tissue repertoires likely differ.

Sequenced: memory CD4+ T cells sorted from blood. This sample's subset: CD45RA-negative fraction. The source of this sequence is a man aged 18 to 29 in good health. The chain carries TRBV10-2 and TRBJ2-1; 10 positions match TRBD2. The CDR3 nucleotides read TGCGCCAGCAGCGCCGGACGCCTAGCGGGGGAAGGTGAGCAGTTCTTC. Residues: CASSAGRLAGEGEQFF.